One and the same sample provided the 3 T cell receptor beta chains below, sequenced in a study of shared clonotypes between healthy human individuals. Only in-frame clones appear in the TCRdb table, and some are missing; sequencing was by immunoSEQ multiplex PCR. The data show about 2.5 million clones, roughly 92% seen once. Sequenced: naive CD4+ T cells from PBMCs. Subset denoted: CD45RA+ positively selected. The receptors shown here come from a young man in good health. Some clones in this sample may be carry-over from other donors' samples.

This clone was found once. The chain links TRBV7-2 to TRBJ2-3; D gene uncertain. Germline CDR1 is SGHTA and CDR2 is FQGNSA. Trimming removed 5 bases from V and 3 bases from J, with 9 bases in between. This CDR3 is 13 amino acids long. CDR3 protein: CASSERRTDTQYF. DNA for the CDR3: TGTGCCAGCAGCGAACGCCGGACAGATACGCAGTATTTT. Full variable domain (missing parts from reference TRBV7-2 and TRBJ2-3): GAGVSQSPSNKVTEKGKDVELRCDPISGHTALYWYRQSLGQGLEFLIYFQGNSAPDKSGLPSDRFSAERTGGSVSTLTIQRTQQEDSAVYLCASSERRTDTQYFGPGTRLTVL.

CDR3 loop: CASSNAPGLAGGDTQYF. The CDR3 nucleotides are TGTGCCAGCAGCAACGCGCCGGGACTAGCGGGAGGAGATACGCAGTATTTT. This sequence joins TRBV7-2 and TRBJ2-3, with 15 bases identical to TRBD2. With 5 bases clipped from V and 5 bases from J, the junction kept 8 bases outside the gene matches. Germline V CDR1 and CDR2: SGHTA, FQGNSA. The CDR3 loop spans 17 amino acids.

V gene TRBV19 combines with J gene TRBJ2-3, with D possibly being TRBD1 or TRBD2 (5 bases each). The V and J ends lost 7 bases and 6 bases respectively, with 20 bases between them. The CDR3 sequence is 15 residues long. Germline V gives CDR1 LNHDA, CDR2 SQIVND (reference sequence). The CDR3 DNA reads as TGTGCCAGTAAGAGGGGACGGATTAGTTCGGATACGCAGTATTTT. This sequence encodes CASKRGRISSDTQYF.